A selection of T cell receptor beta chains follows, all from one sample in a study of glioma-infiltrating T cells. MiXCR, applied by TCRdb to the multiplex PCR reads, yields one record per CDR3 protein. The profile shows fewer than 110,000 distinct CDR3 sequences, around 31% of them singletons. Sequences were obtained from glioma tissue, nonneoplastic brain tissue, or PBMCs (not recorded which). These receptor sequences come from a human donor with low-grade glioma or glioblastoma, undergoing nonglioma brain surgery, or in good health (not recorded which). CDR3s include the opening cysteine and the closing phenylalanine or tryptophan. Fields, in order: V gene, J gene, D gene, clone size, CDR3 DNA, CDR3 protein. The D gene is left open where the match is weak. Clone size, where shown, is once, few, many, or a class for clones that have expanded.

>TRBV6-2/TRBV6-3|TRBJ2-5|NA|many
TGTGCCAGCAGTTCAACTAACAGTGAAGGGACCCAGTACTTC
CASSSTNSEGTQYF
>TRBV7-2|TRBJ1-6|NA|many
TGTGCCAGCAGTCAGACAGTCCGGGATTCACCCCTCCACTTT
CASSQTVRDSPLHF
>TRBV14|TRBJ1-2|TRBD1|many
TGTGCCAGCAGCGACAGGGCCTCCTATGGCTACACCTTC
CASSDRASYGYTF
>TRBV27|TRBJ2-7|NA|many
TGTGCCAGCAGTTCGGGGACAATAGAGCAGTACTTC
CASSSGTIEQYF
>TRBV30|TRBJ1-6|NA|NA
TGTGCCTGGAGTGTACAGAGCCATAATTCACCCCTCCACTTT
CAWSVQSHNSPLHF
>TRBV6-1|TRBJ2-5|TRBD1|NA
TGTGCCAGCAGCCGGCCGGGACAGAGTCCGGAGACCCAGTACTTC
CASSRPGQSPETQYF
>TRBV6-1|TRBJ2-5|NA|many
TGTGCCAGCAGTTCTCCCTTCGGGGGTCGAGAGACCCAGTACTTC
CASSSPFGGRETQYF
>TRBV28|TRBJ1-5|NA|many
TGTGCCAGCAGTTTAGCGTGGGATAGCAATCAGCCCCAGCATTTT
CASSLAWDSNQPQHF
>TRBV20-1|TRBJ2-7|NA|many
TGCAGTGCTAGCCTCCAGGGTTCCTACGAGCAGTACTTC
CSASLQGSYEQYF
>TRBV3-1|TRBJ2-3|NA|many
TGTGCCAGCAGCCAAGACACAAAGGATACGCAGTATTTT
CASSQDTKDTQYF
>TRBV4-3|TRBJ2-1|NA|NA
TGCGCCAGCAGCCTCAATCATAACGGATGGAATGAGCAGTTCTTC
CASSLNHNGWNEQFF
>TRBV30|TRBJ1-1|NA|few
TGTGCCTGGAAGTGGCAGAACACTGAAGCTTTCTTT
CAWKWQNTEAFF
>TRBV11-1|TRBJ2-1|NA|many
TGTGCCAGCAGCTTAACTCCTCTCCGGGCTGAGCAGTTCTTC
CASSLTPLRAEQFF
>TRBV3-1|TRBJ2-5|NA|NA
TGTGCCAGCAGCCTTCAGAGGACACTGCTTCAAAGGACCCAGTACTTC
CASSLQRTLLQRTQYF
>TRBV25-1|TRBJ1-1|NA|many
TGTGCCAGCATCATGAACACTGAAGCTTTCTTT
CASIMNTEAFF
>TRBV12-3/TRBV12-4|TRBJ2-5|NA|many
TGTGCCAGCAAAAGATCCAACACTTTTACATACTTC
CASKRSNTFTYF
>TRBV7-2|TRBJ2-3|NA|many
TGTGCCAGCAGCTTTGGCCGGGTCCTAAGCACAGATACGCAGTATTTT
CASSFGRVLSTDTQYF
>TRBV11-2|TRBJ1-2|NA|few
TGTGCCAGCACCATCAGACACGGGGCGGCGGGCTACACCTTC
CASTIRHGAAGYTF
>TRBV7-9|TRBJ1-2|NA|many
TGTGCCAGCAGCTTAGAGTTAGGTCTTTTTGGCTACACCTTC
CASSLELGLFGYTF
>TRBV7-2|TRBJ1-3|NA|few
TGTGCCAGCAGCGCCGGTTTTTGGACCGGAAACACCATATATTTT
CASSAGFWTGNTIYF
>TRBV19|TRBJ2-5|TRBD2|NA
TGTGCCAGTAGTCCGGGACTAGCGGGGGGCGTGTACCAAGAGACCCAGTACTTC
CASSPGLAGGVYQETQYF
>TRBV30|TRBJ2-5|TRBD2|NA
TGTGCCTGGAGTTCCCTAGCGGGAGAAGGGACCCAGTACTTC
CAWSSLAGEGTQYF
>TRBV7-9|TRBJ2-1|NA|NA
TGTGCCAGCAGAGAGGGGGGGGGTCTCTACAATGAGCAGTTCTTC
CASREGGGLYNEQFF
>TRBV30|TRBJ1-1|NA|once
TGTGCCTGGGAATTGGACACTGAAGCTTTCTTT
CAWELDTEAFF
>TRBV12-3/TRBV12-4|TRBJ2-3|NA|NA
TGTGCCAGCACCCTCGAGTCCCGAGATACGCAGTATTTT
CASTLESRDTQYF
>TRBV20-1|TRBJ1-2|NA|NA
TGCAGTCGCAGGGACACAAAACTCAACTATGGCTACACCTTC
CSRRDTKLNYGYTF
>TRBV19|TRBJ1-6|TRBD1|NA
TGTGCCAGTAGTTCGGCCTCCGGGACAGCGAATTCACCCCTCCACTTT
CASSSASGTANSPLHF
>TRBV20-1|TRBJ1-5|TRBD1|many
TGCAGTGCCGCTCCGGGACAGAGATATCAGCCCCAGCATTTT
CSAAPGQRYQPQHF
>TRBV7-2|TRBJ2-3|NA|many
TGTGCCAGCAGCTTAGGTCTCTATAACACAGATACGCAGTATTTT
CASSLGLYNTDTQYF